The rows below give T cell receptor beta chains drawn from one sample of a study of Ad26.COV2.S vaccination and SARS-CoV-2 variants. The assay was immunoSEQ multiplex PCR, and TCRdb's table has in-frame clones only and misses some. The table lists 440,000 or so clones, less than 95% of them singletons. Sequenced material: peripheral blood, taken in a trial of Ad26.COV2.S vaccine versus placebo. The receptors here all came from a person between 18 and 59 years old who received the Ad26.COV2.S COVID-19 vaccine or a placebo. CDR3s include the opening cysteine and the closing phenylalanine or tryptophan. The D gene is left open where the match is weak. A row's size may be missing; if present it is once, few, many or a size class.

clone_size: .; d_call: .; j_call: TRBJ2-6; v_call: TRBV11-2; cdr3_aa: CASSPSGANVLTF; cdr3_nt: TGTGCCAGCAGCCCCTCTGGGGCCAACGTCCTGACTTTC
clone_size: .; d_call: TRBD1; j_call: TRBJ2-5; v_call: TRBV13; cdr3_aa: CASSPRTGQKTQYF; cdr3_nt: TGTGCCAGCAGCCCTCGGACAGGGCAGAAGACCCAGTACTTC
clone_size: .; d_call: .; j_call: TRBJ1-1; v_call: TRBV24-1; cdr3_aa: CATSDNTRAFF; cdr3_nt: TGTGCCACCAGTGATAATACGAGAGCTTTCTTT
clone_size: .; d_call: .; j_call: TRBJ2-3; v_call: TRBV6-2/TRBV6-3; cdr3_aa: CASSEDFSSTDTQYF; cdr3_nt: TGTGCCAGCAGTGAGGACTTCTCTAGCACAGATACGCAGTATTTT
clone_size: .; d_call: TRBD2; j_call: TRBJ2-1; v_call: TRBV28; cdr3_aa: CASSLAGLDYNEQFF; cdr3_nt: TGTGCCAGCAGTCTAGCGGGACTAGACTACAATGAGCAGTTCTTC
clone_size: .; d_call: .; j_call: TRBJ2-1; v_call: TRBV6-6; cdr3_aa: CASSPHTVLSYNEQFF; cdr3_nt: TGTGCCAGCAGTCCCCACACGGTCCTTTCCTACAATGAGCAGTTCTTC
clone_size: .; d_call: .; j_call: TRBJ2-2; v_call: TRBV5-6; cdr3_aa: CASSLLRIAGELFF; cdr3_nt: TGTGCCAGCAGCTTGCTTAGGATCGCCGGGGAGCTGTTTTTT
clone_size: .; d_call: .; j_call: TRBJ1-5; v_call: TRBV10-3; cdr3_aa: CAISAGINQPQHF; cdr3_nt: TGTGCCATCAGTGCGGGGATCAATCAGCCCCAGCATTTT
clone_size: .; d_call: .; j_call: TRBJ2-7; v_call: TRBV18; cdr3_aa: CASSPQGGHGYEQYF; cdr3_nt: TGTGCCAGCTCACCACAGGGCGGGCACGGCTACGAGCAGTACTTC
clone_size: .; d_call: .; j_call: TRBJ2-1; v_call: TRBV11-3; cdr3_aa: CASSLGPPGGEQFF; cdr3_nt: TGTGCCAGCAGCTTAGGCCCCCCGGGCGGTGAGCAGTTCTTC
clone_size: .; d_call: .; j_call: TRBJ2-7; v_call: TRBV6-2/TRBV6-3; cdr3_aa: CASSYVGAYEQYF; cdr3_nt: TGTGCCAGCAGTTACGTGGGGGCCTACGAGCAGTACTTC
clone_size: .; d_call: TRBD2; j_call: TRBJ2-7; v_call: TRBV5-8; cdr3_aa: CASSWLLAGGLYEQYF; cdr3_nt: TGTGCCAGCAGCTGGTTACTAGCGGGAGGGCTCTACGAGCAGTACTTC
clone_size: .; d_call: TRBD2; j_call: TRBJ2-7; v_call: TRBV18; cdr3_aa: CASSPKREGRDEQYF; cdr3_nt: TGTGCCAGCTCACCAAAGCGGGAGGGCCGGGACGAGCAGTACTTC
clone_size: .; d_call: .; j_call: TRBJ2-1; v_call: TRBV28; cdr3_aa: CASSPLWDSYNEQFF; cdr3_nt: TGTGCCAGCAGTCCCTTGTGGGACTCCTACAATGAGCAGTTCTTC
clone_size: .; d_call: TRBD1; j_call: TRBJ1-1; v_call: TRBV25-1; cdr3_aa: CASSGDRSTEAFF; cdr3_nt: TGTGCCAGCAGTGGGGACAGAAGCACTGAAGCTTTCTTT
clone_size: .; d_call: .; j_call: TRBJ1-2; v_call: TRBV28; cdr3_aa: CASSLLDRYGYTF; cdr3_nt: TGTGCCAGCAGTTTATTGGACCGCTATGGCTACACCTTC
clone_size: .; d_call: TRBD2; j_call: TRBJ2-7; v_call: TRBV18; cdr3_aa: CASSPNPSGAPSYEQYF; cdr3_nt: TGTGCCAGCTCGCCGAACCCGAGCGGGGCACCTTCCTACGAGCAGTACTTC
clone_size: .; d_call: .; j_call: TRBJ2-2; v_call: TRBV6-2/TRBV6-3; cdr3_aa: CASSYPSKRLFF; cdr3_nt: TGTGCCAGCAGTTACCCGTCTAAACGGCTGTTTTTT
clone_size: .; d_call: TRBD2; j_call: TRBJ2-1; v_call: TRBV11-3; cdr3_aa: CASSFRTSGSHEQFF; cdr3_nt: TGTGCCAGCAGCTTCCGGACTAGCGGGAGTCATGAGCAGTTCTTC
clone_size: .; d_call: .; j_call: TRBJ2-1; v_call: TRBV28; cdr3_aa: CASSFHPSTPYNEQFF; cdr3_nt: TGTGCCAGCAGTTTCCACCCTAGTACCCCCTACAATGAGCAGTTCTTC
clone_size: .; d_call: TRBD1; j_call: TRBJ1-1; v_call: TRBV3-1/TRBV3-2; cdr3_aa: CASSQVSLRTGTEAFF; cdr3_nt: TGTGCCAGCAGCCAAGTATCTTTGAGGACAGGGACTGAAGCTTTCTTT
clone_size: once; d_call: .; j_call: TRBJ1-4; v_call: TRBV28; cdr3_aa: CASSLGNNEKLFF; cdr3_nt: TGTGCCAGCAGTTTAGGAAATAATGAAAAACTGTTTTTT
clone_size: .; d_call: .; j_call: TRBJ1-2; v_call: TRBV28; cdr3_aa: CASTLVGGLFTYEDGYTF; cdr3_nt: TGTGCCAGCACCCTGGTAGGGGGTCTATTCACCTATGAGGATGGCTACACCTTC
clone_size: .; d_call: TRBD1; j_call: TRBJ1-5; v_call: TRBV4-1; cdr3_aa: CASSQEGTGDQPQHF; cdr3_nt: TGCGCCAGCAGCCAGGAAGGGACAGGGGATCAGCCCCAGCATTTT
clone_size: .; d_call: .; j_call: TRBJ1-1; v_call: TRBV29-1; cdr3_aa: CSVVRDTEAFF; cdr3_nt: TGCAGCGTTGTCAGGGACACTGAAGCTTTCTTT
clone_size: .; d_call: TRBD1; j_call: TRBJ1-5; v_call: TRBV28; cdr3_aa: CASSLPRTGYSNQPQHF; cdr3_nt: TGTGCCAGCAGTTTACCGCGGACAGGTTATAGCAATCAGCCCCAGCATTTT
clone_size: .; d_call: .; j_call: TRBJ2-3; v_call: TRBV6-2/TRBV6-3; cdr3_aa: CASSTGPTRTDTQYF; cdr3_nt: TGTGCCAGCAGTACAGGTCCAACTCGCACAGATACGCAGTATTTT
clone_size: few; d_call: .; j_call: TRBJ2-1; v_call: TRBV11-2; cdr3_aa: CASSLVDEQFF; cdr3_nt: TGTGCCAGCAGCTTAGTCGATGAGCAGTTCTTC
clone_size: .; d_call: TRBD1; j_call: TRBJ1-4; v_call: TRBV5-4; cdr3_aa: CASSPDRGVNEKLFF; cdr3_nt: TGTGCCAGCAGCCCGGACAGGGGGGTTAATGAAAAACTGTTTTTT
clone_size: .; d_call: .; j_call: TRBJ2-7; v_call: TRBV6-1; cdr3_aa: CASSEGGFAYEQYF; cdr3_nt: TGTGCCAGCAGTGAGGGCGGGTTTGCCTACGAGCAGTACTTC
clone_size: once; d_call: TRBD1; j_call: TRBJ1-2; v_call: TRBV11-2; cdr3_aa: CASSLVWDSGKGGYTF; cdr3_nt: TGTGCCAGCAGCTTAGTGTGGGACAGTGGGAAAGGTGGCTACACCTTC
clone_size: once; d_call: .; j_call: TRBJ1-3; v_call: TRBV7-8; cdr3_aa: CASSLLVWEVGNTIYF; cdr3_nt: TGTGCCAGCAGCTTATTGGTTTGGGAGGTCGGAAACACCATATATTTT
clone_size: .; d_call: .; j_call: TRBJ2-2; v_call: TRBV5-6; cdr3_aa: CASSPRPTGELFF; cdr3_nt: TGTGCCAGCAGCCCTAGGCCCACCGGGGAGCTGTTTTTT
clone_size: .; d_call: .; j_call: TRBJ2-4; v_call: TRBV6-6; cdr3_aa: CASSGRDRQRNIQYF; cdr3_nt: TGTGCCAGCAGCGGCAGGGACCGGCAAAGAAACATTCAGTACTTC
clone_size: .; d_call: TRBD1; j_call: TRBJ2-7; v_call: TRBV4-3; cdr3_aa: CASSHDRGSDEQYF; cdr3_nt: TGCGCCAGCAGCCATGACAGGGGGAGTGACGAGCAGTACTTC
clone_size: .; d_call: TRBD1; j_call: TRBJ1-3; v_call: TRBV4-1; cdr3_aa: CASSPLGTGPTLSGNTIYF; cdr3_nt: TGCGCCAGCAGCCCCCTTGGGACAGGGCCCACTCTCTCTGGAAACACCATATATTTT
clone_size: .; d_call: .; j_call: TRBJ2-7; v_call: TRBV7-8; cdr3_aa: CASSPEVGSSYEQYF; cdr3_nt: TGTGCCAGCAGCCCAGAGGTAGGCTCCTCCTACGAGCAGTACTTC
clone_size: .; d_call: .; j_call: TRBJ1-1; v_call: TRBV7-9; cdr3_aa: CASSSRGGGRTEAFF; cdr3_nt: TGTGCCAGCAGCTCCCGGGGAGGGGGAAGGACTGAAGCTTTCTTT
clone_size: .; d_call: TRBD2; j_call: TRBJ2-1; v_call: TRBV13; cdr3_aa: CASSLGWGREVGGEQFF; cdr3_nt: TGTGCCAGCAGCTTAGGCTGGGGGCGGGAGGTCGGCGGTGAGCAGTTCTTC
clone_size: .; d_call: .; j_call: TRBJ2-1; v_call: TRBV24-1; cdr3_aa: CATSAGARDEQFF; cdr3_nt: TGTGCCACCAGTGCGGGCGCCAGAGATGAGCAGTTCTTC
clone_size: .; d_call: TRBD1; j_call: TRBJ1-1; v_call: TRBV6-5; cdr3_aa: CASNSGQGTEAFF; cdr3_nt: TGTGCCAGCAATTCGGGACAGGGAACTGAAGCTTTCTTT
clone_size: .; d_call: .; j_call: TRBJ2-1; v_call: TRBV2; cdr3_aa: CASSSAEQFF; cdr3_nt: TGTGCCAGCAGTAGCGCTGAGCAGTTCTTC
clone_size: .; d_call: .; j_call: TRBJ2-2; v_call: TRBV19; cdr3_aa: CASTRFANTGELFF; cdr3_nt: TGTGCCAGTACCAGGTTCGCGAACACCGGGGAGCTGTTTTTT
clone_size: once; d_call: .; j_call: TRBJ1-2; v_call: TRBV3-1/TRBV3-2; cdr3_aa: CASSQDWGGGYTF; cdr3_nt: TGTGCCAGCAGCCAAGATTGGGGGGGTGGCTACACCTTC
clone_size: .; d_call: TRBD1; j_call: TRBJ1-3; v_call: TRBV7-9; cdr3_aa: CASSLAGGQVRSGNTIYF; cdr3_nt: TGTGCCAGCAGCTTAGCTGGGGGACAGGTTCGTTCTGGAAACACCATATATTTT
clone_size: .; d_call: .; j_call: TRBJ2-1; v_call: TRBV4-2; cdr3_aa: CASSQDLDRYSYNEQFF; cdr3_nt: TGTGCCAGCAGCCAGGACCTTGACAGATACTCCTACAATGAGCAGTTCTTC
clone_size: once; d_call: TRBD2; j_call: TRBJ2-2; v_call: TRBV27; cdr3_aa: CASRTSGNTGELFF; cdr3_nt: TGTGCCAGCAGAACTAGCGGGAACACCGGGGAGCTGTTTTTT
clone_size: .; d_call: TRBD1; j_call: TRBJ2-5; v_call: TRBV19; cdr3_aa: CASSIGGTGGSETQYF; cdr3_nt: TGTGCCAGTAGTATAGGGGGGACAGGGGGCTCGGAGACCCAGTACTTC
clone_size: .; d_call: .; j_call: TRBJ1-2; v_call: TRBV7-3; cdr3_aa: CASSLNQGSNYGYTF; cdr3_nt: TGTGCCAGCAGCTTAAATCAGGGATCCAACTATGGCTACACCTTC
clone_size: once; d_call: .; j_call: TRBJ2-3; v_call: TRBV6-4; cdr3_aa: CASSESGHLTDTQYF; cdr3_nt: TGTGCCAGCAGCGAATCGGGACACCTCACAGATACGCAGTATTTT
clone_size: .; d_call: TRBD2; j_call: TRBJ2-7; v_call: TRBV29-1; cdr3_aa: CSVIPTSGTYEQYF; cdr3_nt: TGCAGCGTTATTCCGACTAGCGGAACCTACGAGCAGTACTTC
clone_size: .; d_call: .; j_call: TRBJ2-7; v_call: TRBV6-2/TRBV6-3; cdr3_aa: CASSYRWSYEQYF; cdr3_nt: TGTGCCAGCAGTTACAGGTGGAGCTACGAGCAGTACTTC